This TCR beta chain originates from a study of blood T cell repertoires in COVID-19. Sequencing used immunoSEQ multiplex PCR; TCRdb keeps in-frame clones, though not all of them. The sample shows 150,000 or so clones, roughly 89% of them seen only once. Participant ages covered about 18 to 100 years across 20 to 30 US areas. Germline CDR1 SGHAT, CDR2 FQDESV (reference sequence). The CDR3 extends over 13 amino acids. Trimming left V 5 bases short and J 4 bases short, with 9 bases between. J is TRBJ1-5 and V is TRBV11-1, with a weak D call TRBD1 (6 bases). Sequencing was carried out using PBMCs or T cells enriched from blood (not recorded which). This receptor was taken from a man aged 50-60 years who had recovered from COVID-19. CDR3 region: CASSPDRNQPQHF. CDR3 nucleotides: TGTGCCAGCAGCCCGGACAGAAATCAGCCCCAGCATTTT.